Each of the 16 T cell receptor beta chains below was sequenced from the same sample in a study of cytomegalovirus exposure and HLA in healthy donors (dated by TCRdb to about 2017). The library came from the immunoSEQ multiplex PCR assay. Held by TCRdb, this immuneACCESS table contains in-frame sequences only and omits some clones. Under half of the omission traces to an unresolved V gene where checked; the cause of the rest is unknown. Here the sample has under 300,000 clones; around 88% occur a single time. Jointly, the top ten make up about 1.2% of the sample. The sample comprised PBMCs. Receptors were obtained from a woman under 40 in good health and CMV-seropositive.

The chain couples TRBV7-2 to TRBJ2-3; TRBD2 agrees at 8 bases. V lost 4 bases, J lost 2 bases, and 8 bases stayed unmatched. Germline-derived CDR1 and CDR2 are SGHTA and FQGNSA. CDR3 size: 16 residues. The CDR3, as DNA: TGTGCCAGCAGCTCCAAGCGGGAGACAATCACAGATACGCAGTATTTT. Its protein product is CASSSKRETITDTQYF. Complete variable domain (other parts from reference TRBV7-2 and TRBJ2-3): GAGVSQSPSNKVTEKGKDVELRCDPISGHTALYWYRQSLGQGLEFLIYFQGNSAPDKSGLPSDRFSAERTGGSVSTLTIQRTQQEDSAVYLCASSSKRETITDTQYFGPGTRLTVL.

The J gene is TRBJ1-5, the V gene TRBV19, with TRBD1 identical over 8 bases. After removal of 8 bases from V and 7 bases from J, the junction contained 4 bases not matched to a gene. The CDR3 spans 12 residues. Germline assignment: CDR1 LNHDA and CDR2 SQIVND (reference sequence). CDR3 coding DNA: TGTGCCAGTCAGGGGGCAAAGCAGCCCCAGCATTTT. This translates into CASQGAKQPQHF.

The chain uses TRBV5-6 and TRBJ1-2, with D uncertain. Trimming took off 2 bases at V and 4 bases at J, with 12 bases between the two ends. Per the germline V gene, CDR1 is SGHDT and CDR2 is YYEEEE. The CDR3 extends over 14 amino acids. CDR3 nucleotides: TGTGCCAGCAGCTTCGTCGGTTCCTCCTATGGCTACACCTTC. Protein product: CASSFVGSSYGYTF.

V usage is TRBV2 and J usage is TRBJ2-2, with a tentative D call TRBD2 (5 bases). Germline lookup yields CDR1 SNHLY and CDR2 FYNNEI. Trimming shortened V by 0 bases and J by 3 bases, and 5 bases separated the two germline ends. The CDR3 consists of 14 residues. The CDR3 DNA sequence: TGTGCCAGCAGTGAAGCGCGGGACACCGGGGAGCTGTTTTTT. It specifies CASSEARDTGELFF.

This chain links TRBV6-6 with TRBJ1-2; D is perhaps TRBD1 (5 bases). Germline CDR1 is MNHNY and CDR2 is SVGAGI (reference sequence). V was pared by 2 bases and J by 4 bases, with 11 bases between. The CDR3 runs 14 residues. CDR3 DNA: TGTGCCAGCAGTTACGAGGACAACCGCTATGGCTACACCTTC. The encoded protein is CASSYEDNRYGYTF.

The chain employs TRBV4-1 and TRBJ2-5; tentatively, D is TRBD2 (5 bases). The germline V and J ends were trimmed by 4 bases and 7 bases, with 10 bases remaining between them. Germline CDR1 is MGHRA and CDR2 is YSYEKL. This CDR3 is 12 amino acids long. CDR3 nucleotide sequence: TGCGCCAGCAGCCGAGACTATGGGACCCAGTACTTC. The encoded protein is CASSRDYGTQYF.

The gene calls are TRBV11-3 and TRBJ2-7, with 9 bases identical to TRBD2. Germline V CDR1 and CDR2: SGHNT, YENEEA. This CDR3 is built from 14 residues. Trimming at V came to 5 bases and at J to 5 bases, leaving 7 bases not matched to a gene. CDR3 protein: CASSTHSGRNEQYF. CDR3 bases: TGTGCCAGCAGCACCCACAGCGGGAGGAACGAGCAGTACTTC.

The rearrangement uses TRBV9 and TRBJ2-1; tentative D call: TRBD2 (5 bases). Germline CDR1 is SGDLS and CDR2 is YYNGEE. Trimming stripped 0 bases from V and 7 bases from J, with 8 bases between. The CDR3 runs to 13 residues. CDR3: CASSVAGSNEQFF. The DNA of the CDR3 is TGTGCCAGCAGCGTAGCTGGGAGTAATGAGCAGTTCTTC.

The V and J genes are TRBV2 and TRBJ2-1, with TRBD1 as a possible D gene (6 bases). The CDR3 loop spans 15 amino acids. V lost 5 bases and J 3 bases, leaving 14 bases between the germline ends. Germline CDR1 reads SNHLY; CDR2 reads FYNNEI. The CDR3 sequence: CASSIQGNLYNEQFF. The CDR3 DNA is TGTGCCAGCAGTATACAGGGAAACCTCTACAATGAGCAGTTCTTC.

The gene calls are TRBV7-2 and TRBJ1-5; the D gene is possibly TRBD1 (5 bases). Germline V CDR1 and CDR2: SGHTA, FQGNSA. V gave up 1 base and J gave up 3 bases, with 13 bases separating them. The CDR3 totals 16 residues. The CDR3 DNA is TGTGCCAGCAGCTTAGGGGTAGACAGATACAATCAGCCCCAGCATTTT. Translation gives CASSLGVDRYNQPQHF. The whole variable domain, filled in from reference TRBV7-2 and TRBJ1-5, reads GAGVSQSPSNKVTEKGKDVELRCDPISGHTALYWYRQSLGQGLEFLIYFQGNSAPDKSGLPSDRFSAERTGGSVSTLTIQRTQQEDSAVYLCASSLGVDRYNQPQHFGDGTRLSIL.

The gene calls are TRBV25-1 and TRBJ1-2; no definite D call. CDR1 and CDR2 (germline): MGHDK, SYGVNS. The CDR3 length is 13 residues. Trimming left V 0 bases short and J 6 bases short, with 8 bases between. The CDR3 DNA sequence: TGTGCCAGCAGTGAATATATGAGGAATGGCTACACCTTC. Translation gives CASSEYMRNGYTF.

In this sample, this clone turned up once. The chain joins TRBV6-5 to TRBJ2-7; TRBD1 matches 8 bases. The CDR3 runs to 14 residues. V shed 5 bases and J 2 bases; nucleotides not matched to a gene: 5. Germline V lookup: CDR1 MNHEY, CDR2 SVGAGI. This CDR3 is CASSRGQETYEQYF. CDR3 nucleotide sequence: TGTGCCAGCAGTCGGGGACAGGAGACCTACGAGCAGTACTTC.

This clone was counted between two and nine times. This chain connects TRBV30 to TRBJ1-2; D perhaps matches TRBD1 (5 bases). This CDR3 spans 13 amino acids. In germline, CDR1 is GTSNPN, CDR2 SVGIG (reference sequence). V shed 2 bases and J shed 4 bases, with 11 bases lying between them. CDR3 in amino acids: CAWSPDRSYGYTF. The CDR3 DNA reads TGTGCCTGGAGTCCAGACAGATCCTATGGCTACACCTTC. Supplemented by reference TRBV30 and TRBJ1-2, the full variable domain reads SQTIHQWPATLVQPVGSPLSLECTVEGTSNPNLYWYRQAAGRGLQLLFYSVGIGQISSEVPQNLSASRPQDRQFILSSKKLLLSDSGFYLCAWSPDRSYGYTFGSGTRLTVV.

CDR3: CASSFHGRYTDTQYF. CDR3 nucleotide sequence: TGTGCCAGCAGTTTTCATGGCCGATACACAGATACGCAGTATTTT. This rearrangement joins TRBV28 to TRBJ2-3; no clear D. Germline assignment: CDR1 MDHEN and CDR2 SYDVKM. This CDR3 region has 15 residues. Trimming pared 3 bases from V and 2 bases from J, leaving 12 bases between.

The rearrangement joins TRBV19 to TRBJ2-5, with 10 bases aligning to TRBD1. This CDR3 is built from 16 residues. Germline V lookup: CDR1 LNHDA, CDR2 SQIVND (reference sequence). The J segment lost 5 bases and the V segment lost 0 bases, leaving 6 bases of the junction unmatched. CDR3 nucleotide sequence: TGTGCCAGTAGTATAGATAGGAGACAGGGGGCCGAGACCCAGTACTTC. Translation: CASSIDRRQGAETQYF.

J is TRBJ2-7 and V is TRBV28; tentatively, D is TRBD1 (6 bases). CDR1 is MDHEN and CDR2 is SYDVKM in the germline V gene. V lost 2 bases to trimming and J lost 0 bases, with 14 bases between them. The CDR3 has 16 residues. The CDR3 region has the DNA TGTGCCAGCAGTTTACAACGACAGGTGAGCTCCTACGAGCAGTACTTC. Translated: CASSLQRQVSSYEQYF.